Listed here are 13 T cell receptor beta chains from one sample, sequenced in a study of T cells in Graves' hyperthyroidism and ophthalmopathy. TCR beta CDR3 regions were amplified from RNA transcripts. The HTBI primer set was used in a first-round RT-PCR of the TCR CDR3. One entry per CDR3 protein, called by TCRdb with MiXCR from the multiplex PCR reads. Of 270,000 or so distinct CDR3 sequences listed, roughly 15% are singletons. The specimen was blood. The source is a woman aged 45-65 years with Graves' hyperthyroidism that later progressed to Graves' ophthalmopathy.

This clonotype occurred many times. V usage is TRBV5-1 and J usage is TRBJ1-4; 10 nucleotides match TRBD1. Germline V CDR1 and CDR2: SGHRS, YFSETQ. This CDR3 contains 13 residues. Trimming at V came to 5 bases and at J to 8 bases, leaving 3 bases not matched to a gene. CDR3 nucleotide sequence: TGCGCCAGCAGGGGACAGGGGAACGAAAAACTGTTTTTT. Encoded protein: CASRGQGNEKLFF.

The chain couples TRBV12-3 or TRBV12-4 to TRBJ2-5; either TRBD1 or TRBD2 may fit D (7 bases each). The CDR3 totals 14 residues. Trimming took 5 bases from V and 4 from J, leaving 14 bases between them. CDR3 protein: CASSPTGEGETQYF. The CDR3 nucleotides read TGTGCCAGCAGTCCTACAGGGGAGGGAGAGACCCAGTACTTC.

CDR3 in amino acids: CASSPPSRSANTGELFF. Written as DNA, the CDR3 is TGTGCCAGCTCACCACCTTCCAGGAGCGCGAACACCGGGGAGCTGTTTTTT. The chain uses TRBV18 and TRBJ2-2, with unresolved D. Trimming shortened V by 0 bases and J by 0 bases, and 11 bases separated the two germline ends. CDR3 length: 17 amino acids. The V gene's germline CDR1 is KGHSH and CDR2 LQKENI.

The chain couples TRBV18 to TRBJ2-7, with 8 bases matching TRBD1. V lost 2 bases, J lost 6 bases, and 12 bases stayed unmatched. There are 16 residues in the CDR3. Germline V gene sequence: CDR1 KGHSH, CDR2 LQKENI. Here the CDR3 reads CASSPASGTGWGEQYF. CDR3 bases: TGTGCCAGCTCACCAGCCTCCGGGACAGGATGGGGCGAGCAGTACTTC.

Only one count was recorded for this clonotype. A much larger clone is a single base away; this may be a read error. The V gene is TRBV5-5, the J gene TRBJ2-1, with TRBD1 as a possible D gene (6 bases). The J call may be faulty, since TRBJ2-7 better matches the DNA end. The CDR3 runs to 15 residues. In germline, CDR1 is SGHKS, CDR2 YYEKEE (reference sequence). This CDR3 is CASSFAWGPYNEQYF. Written as DNA, the CDR3 is TGTGCCAGCAGCTTTGCTTGGGGGCCCTACAATGAGCAGTACTTC.

This clonotype was observed at least ten times. This sequence joins TRBV12-3 or TRBV12-4 and TRBJ1-1, with TRBD1 matching over 8 bases. CDR3 length equals 15 residues. Unmatched junction bases numbered 10, after V lost 5 bases and J lost 5 bases. The CDR3: CASSPSWTGRTEAFF. The CDR3 nucleotides are TGTGCCAGCAGTCCTTCATGGACAGGGAGGACTGAAGCTTTCTTT.

There are many counts of this clonotype. This chain connects TRBV19 to TRBJ1-5; the D is unclear. This CDR3 spans 15 amino acids. Deletions cut 8 bases from V and 0 bases from J, with 14 bases between. From germline, CDR1 is LNHDA and CDR2 SQIVND (reference sequence). The CDR3 coding sequence is TGTGCCAGTTCCCCTCGGATTGATAGCAATCAGCCCCAGCATTTT. It is translated as CASSPRIDSNQPQHF.

This clonotype came up many times. The genes are TRBV28 and TRBJ2-2; maybe TRBD2 (6 bases). The germline gives CDR1 MDHEN, CDR2 SYDVKM. Trimming took off 4 bases at V and 2 bases at J, with 23 bases between the two ends. CDR3 length: 19 amino acids. The CDR3 DNA follows: TGTGCCAGCAGTTCCTATTACCTTTCTGGGACTGGTAACACCGGGGAGCTGTTTTTT. Encoded protein: CASSSYYLSGTGNTGELFF.

In its sample, this clonotype was seen many times. The rearrangement uses TRBV20-1 and TRBJ2-1, with 7 bases fitting TRBD2. The CDR3 extends over 13 amino acids. From germline, CDR1 is DFQATT and CDR2 SNEGSKA (reference sequence). The junction had 9 bases not matched to a gene; V was cut back by 5 bases and J by 8 bases. CDR3 in DNA: TGCAGTGCTCCCCGCGGGAGTGGCGATGAGCAGTTCTTC. Its translation: CSAPRGSGDEQFF.

This sequence joins TRBV4-1 and TRBJ2-4; D possibly corresponds to TRBD2 (6 bases). V lost 1 base to trimming and J lost 1 base, with 14 bases between them. The CDR3 covers 17 residues. Germline lookup yields CDR1 MGHRA and CDR2 YSYEKL. The CDR3 loop is CASSQGWGEWAKNIQYF. CDR3 bases: TGCGCCAGCAGCCAAGGGTGGGGGGAATGGGCCAAAAACATTCAGTACTTC.

This clonotype was detected ten times or more. This chain uses TRBV27 with TRBJ1-5, with 7 nucleotides matching TRBD1. Germline V gives CDR1 MNHEY, CDR2 SMNVEV (reference sequence). V lost 5 bases, J lost 14 bases, and 9 bases stayed unmatched. This CDR3 is built from 12 residues. The CDR3 here is CASSAPTGTEHF. CDR3 coding DNA: TGTGCCAGCAGTGCTCCGACAGGGACCGAGCATTTT.

Many counts were recorded for this clonotype. The V and J genes are TRBV9 and TRBJ2-1, with D unresolved. The CDR3 totals 15 residues. V was cut by 0 bases and J by 4 bases, with 11 bases left in between. Germline lookup yields CDR1 SGDLS and CDR2 YYNGEE. The CDR3 sequence: CASSVEGLGYNEQFF. In DNA form, the CDR3 reads TGTGCCAGCAGCGTAGAAGGTCTAGGTTACAATGAGCAGTTCTTC.

This clonotype has ten or more counts. This chain connects TRBV7-9 to TRBJ2-1, with D perhaps TRBD1 (6 bases). V lost 5 bases and J lost 9, with 20 bases in between. The CDR3 is 15 residues long. CDR1 is SEHNR and CDR2 is FQNEAQ in the germline V gene (reference sequence). Here the CDR3 DNA reads TGTGCCAGCAGCGCTCGGGACACCGATCGTGTTGAGCAGTTCTTC. It yields the protein CASSARDTDRVEQFF.